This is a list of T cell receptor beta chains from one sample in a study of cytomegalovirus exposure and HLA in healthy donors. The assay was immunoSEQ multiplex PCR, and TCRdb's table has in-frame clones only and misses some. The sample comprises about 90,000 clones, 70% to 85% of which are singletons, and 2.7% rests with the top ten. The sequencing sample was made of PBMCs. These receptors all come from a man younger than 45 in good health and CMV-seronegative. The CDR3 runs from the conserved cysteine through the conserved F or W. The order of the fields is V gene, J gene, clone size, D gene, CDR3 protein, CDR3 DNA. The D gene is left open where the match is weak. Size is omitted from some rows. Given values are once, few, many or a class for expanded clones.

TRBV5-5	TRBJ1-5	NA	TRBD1	CASSLDRGSNQPQHF	TGTGCCAGCAGCTTGGACAGGGGCAGCAATCAGCCCCAGCATTTT
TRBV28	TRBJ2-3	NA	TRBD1	CASSLLSFGRGRRKGDTQYF	TGTGCCAGCAGTTTATTATCTTTTGGTAGGGGGCGACGCAAAGGGGATACGCAGTATTTT
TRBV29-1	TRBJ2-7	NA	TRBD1	CSAGQGLDEQYF	TGCAGCGCTGGACAGGGTCTGGACGAGCAGTACTTC
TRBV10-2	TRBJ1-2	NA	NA	CASSGSGVYGYTF	TGCGCCAGCAGTGGATCAGGCGTCTATGGCTACACCTTC
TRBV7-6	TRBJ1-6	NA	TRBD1	CASSPTGASDNSPLHF	TGTGCCAGCAGCCCGACAGGGGCATCGGATAATTCACCCCTCCACTTT
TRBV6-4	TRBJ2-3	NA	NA	CASSDSRAETQYF	TGTGCCAGCAGTGACTCGAGGGCGGAAACGCAGTATTTT
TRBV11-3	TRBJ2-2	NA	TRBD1	CASSLRTGATGELFF	TGTGCCAGCAGCTTAAGGACAGGGGCCACCGGGGAGCTGTTTTTT
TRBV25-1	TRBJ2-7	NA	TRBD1	CASGTGGDEQYF	TGTGCCAGCGGGACAGGGGGCGACGAGCAGTACTTC
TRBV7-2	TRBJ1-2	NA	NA	CASSLLSPQSYGYTF	TGTGCCAGCAGCTTATTGTCTCCTCAGTCCTATGGCTACACCTTC
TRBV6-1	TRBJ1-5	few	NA	CASSLGALGQPQHF	TGTGCCAGCAGTCTAGGGGCCCTGGGTCAGCCCCAGCATTTT
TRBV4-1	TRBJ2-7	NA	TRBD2	CASSPRENDAGGSYEQYF	TGCGCCAGCAGCCCACGGGAAAACGACGCGGGGGGCTCCTACGAGCAGTACTTC
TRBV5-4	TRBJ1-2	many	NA	CASSLESGANYGYTF	TGTGCCAGCAGCTTGGAGTCAGGGGCTAACTATGGCTACACCTTC
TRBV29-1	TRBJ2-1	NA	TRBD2	CSVLLGTTRFF	TGCAGCGTTCTTTTGGGGACTACCCGGTTCTTC
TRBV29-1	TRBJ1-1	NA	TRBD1	CSGGQVNTEAFF	TGCAGCGGCGGACAGGTGAACACTGAAGCTTTCTTT
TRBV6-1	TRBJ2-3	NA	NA	CASRSDTQYF	TGTGCCAGCAGATCTGATACGCAGTATTTT